The rows below give T cell receptor beta chains drawn from one sample of a study of graft-versus-host responses after intestinal transplantation. The antigens for these receptors are not known. Sequenced by immunoSEQ multiplex PCR; TCRdb stores in-frame clones only, minus some. Of approximately 70,000 clones in the sample, more than 70% were seen once. This specimen consisted of unstimulated CD8+ T cells sorted from spleen or lymph node cells, obtained before intestinal transplant. The receptor source for this set is a human donor who received an intestinal transplant. Each CDR3 is given with its conserved first and last residue. Rows may omit the clone size; those that give it use once, few, many or a size class.

v_gene | abundance | CDR3aa
TRBV10-3 | NA | CAISYRVGGGYTF
TRBV27 | NA | CASSLDTGTYEQYF
TRBV4-1 | NA | CASSQETGTGGNTGELFF
TRBV6-5 | once | CASSPIGENYGYTF
TRBV27 | NA | CASSPQDRGVDEQYF
TRBV7-6 | once | CASSLHTAGYGYTF
TRBV5-1 | NA | CASSFRDRYNEQFF
TRBV6-5 | NA | CASSEKELINEQFF
TRBV27 | once | CASSLSGPNEQFF
TRBV10-3 | NA | CAISDTGFYEQYF
TRBV27 | NA | CASSAPGQGLNEQFF
TRBV6-6 | once | CASSPGTGSTDTQYF